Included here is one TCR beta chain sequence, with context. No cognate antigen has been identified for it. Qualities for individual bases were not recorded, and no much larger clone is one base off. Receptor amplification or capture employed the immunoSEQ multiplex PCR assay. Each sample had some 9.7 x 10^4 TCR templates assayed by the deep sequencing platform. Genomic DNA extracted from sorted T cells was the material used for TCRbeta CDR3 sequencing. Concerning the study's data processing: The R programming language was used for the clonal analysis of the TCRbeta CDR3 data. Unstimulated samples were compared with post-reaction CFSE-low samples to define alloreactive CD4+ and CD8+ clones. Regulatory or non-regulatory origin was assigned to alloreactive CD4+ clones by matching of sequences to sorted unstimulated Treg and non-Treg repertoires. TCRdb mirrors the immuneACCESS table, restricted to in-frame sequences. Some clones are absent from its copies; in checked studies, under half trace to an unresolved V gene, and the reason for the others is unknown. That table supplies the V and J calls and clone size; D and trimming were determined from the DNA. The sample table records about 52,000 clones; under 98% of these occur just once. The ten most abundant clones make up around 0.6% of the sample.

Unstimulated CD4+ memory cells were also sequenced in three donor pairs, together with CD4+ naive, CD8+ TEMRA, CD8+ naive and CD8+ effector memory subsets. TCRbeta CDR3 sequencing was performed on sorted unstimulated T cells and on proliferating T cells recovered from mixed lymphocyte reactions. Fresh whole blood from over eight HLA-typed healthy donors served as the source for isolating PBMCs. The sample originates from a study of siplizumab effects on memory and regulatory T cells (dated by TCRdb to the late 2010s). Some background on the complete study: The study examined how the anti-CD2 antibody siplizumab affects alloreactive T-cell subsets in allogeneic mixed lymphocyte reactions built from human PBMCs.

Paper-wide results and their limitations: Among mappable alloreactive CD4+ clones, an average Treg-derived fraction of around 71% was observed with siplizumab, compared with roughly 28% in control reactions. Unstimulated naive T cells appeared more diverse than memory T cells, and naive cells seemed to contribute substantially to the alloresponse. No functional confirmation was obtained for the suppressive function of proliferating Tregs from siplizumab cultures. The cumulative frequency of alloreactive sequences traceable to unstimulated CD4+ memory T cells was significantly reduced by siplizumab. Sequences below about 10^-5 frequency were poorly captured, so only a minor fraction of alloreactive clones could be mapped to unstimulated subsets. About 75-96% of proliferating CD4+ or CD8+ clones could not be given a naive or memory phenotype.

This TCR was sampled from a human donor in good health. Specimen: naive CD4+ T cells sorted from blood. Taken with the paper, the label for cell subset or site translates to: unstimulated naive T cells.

The CDR3 region: CASSTPKVAPPDYEQYF. The DNA reads as follows: TGTGCCAGCAGCACCCCTAAGGTGGCCCCTCCGGACTACGAGCAGTACTTC. This sequence uses TRBV21-1 and TRBJ2-7. TRBV21-1 is described as a pseudogene. From cysteine to phenylalanine, the CDR3 is 17 amino acids long. CDR3 DNA is the only sequence kept; it has 51 bases, read in frame from the first base.